These 15 T cell receptor beta chains share one sample of origin, sequenced in a study of shared T cell receptors in the human thymus. The protocol was immunoSEQ multiplex PCR, while the TCRdb copy is restricted to in-frame clones and leaves out a portion. The sample yields about 660,000 clones, around 87% seen once. These same records also appear under a second study, on human thymus T cells.

The sample consisted of thymocytes. Source of these receptors: a boy younger than two with a congenital heart defect.

V gene TRBV28 combines with J gene TRBJ2-7, with 7 bases lining up with TRBD2. This CDR3 has 14 residues. Per the germline V gene, CDR1 is MDHEN and CDR2 is SYDVKM. V was pared by 3 bases and J by 4 bases, with 6 bases of the junction left unmatched. The CDR3 bases are TGTGCCAGCAGTTTCAAGGGAGGGGATTACGAGCAGTACTTC. Its translation: CASSFKGGDYEQYF.

In its sample, this clone was seen once. This CDR3 is CASSWAGGPGTSGSTGELFF. Written as DNA, the CDR3 is TGTGCCAGCAGTTGGGCGGGGGGTCCCGGGACTAGCGGGAGCACCGGGGAGCTGTTTTTT. This chain joins TRBV28 and TRBJ2-2, with 14 bases aligning to TRBD2. CDR3 length: 20 amino acids. CDR1 is MDHEN, CDR2 SYDVKM, per germline. V was pared by 4 bases and J by 4 bases, with 14 bases of the junction left unmatched.

This chain joins TRBV5-5 and TRBJ1-1, with unresolved D. CDR3 length: 13 residues. Trimming took 1 base from V and 5 from J, leaving 9 bases between them. Germline values: CDR1 SGHKS, CDR2 YYEKEE (reference sequence). The chain's CDR3 is CASSLRGRTEAFF. CDR3 coding DNA: TGTGCCAGCAGCTTGCGGGGTCGGACTGAAGCTTTCTTT.

This rearrangement joins TRBV28 to TRBJ1-4, with TRBD1 as a possible D gene (5 bases). Germline V CDR1 and CDR2: MDHEN, SYDVKM. This CDR3 has 21 residues. V gave up 3 bases and J gave up 8 bases, with 34 bases separating them. The DNA of the CDR3 is TGTGCCAGCAGTTTTTGCCCTAGCGAAGGAGGGGTCTTGAGAGTTAGGGAAAAACTGTTTTTT. This codes for CASSFCPSEGGVLRVREKLFF.

This chain links TRBV6-5 with TRBJ1-6; perhaps TRBD1 as D (6 bases). The CDR3 totals 15 residues. Germline CDR1 and CDR2: MNHEY and SVGAGI. V lost 4 bases and J 5 bases, leaving 12 bases between the germline ends. CDR3 nucleotides: TGTGCCAGCAGTTTGACAGGACCCAATAATTCACCCCTCCACTTT. Translated, it gives CASSLTGPNNSPLHF.

This clone was detected a few times. This chain joins TRBV4-2 and TRBJ2-3; 12 nucleotides agree with TRBD2. Trimming removed 0 bases from V and 3 bases from J; junction bases left unmatched: 19. Per the germline V gene, CDR1 is LGHNA and CDR2 is YNFKEQ. CDR3 length equals 22 residues. CDR3 nucleotides: TGTGCCAGCAGCCAAGATTACTGGCCGGGACGACTAGCGGGGGCGGTTACAGATACGCAGTATTTT. The encoded protein is CASSQDYWPGRLAGAVTDTQYF.

This sequence joins TRBV9 and TRBJ2-3; 8 bases are shared with TRBD2. V trimming: 3 bases; J trimming: 2 bases; junction bases outside the gene matches: 8. This CDR3 is 16 amino acids long. Germline V lookup: CDR1 SGDLS, CDR2 YYNGEE. The CDR3 loop is CASSEERAGVTDTQYF. CDR3 DNA: TGTGCCAGCAGCGAGGAGCGAGCGGGGGTCACAGATACGCAGTATTTT.

This clone was seen only a few times. V is TRBV7-9 and J is TRBJ2-7; 7 bases map to TRBD2. The germline V gene has CDR1 SEHNR and CDR2 FQNEAQ (reference sequence). This CDR3 contains 18 residues. V shed 3 bases, J shed 2 bases, and the junction held 16 bases outside the gene matches. For the CDR3, the DNA is TGTGCCAGCAGCTTCAAGGGGAATGGGGGAGGGAAAACCTACGAGCAGTACTTC. Amino acid sequence: CASSFKGNGGGKTYEQYF. Looking up the rest from reference TRBV7-9 and TRBJ2-7 gives the full variable domain: DTGVSQNPRHKITKRGQNVTFRCDPISEHNRLYWYRQTLGQGPEFLTYFQNEAQLEKSRLLSDRFSAERPKGSFSTLEIQRTEQGDSAMYLCASSFKGNGGGKTYEQYFGPGTRLTVT.

This clone was observed a single time. The rearrangement uses TRBV4-3 and TRBJ2-4; 10 nucleotides agree with TRBD1. The CDR3 loop spans 20 amino acids. Germline values: CDR1 LGHNA, CDR2 YSLEER. V lost 0 bases, J lost 1 base, and 12 bases stayed unmatched. This CDR3 reads CASSQEPQRQGALAKNIQYF. Written as DNA, the CDR3 is TGCGCCAGCAGCCAAGAGCCCCAACGACAGGGGGCATTGGCCAAAAACATTCAGTACTTC.

The V call is TRBV4-2, the J call TRBJ2-7; 8 bases align to TRBD2. Germline CDR1 LGHNA, CDR2 YNFKEQ. V shed 1 base and J 7 bases; nucleotides not matched to a gene: 9. This CDR3 is built from 15 residues. As DNA, the CDR3 is TGTGCCAGCAGCCAAGTCGTCGGGGGGGCCAGTGAGCAGTACTTC. Protein: CASSQVVGGASEQYF.

V is TRBV9 and J is TRBJ2-5; possible D gene TRBD2, 6 bases. Looked up from germline, CDR1 is SGDLS and CDR2 is YYNGEE. Trimming shortened V by 4 bases and J by 3 bases, and 10 bases separated the two germline ends. CDR3 size: 13 residues. The CDR3 protein is CASSTDYKETQYF. CDR3 coding DNA: TGTGCCAGCAGCACGGACTATAAAGAGACCCAGTACTTC.

V and J are TRBV4-3 and TRBJ2-7, with 8 nucleotides matching TRBD2. CDR1 LGHNA and CDR2 YSLEER come from the germline V gene. J gave up 6 bases and V 2 bases, and 9 bases lay outside the gene matches. CDR3 length equals 15 residues. The CDR3: CASSQLSGSSFEQYF. The DNA of the CDR3 is TGCGCCAGCAGCCAACTCAGCGGGAGTAGTTTCGAGCAGTACTTC.

The chain combines TRBV6-5 with TRBJ2-7; 9 positions agree with TRBD2. This CDR3 spans 15 amino acids. The V gene end was trimmed by 6 bases and the J gene end by 1 base; junction bases not matched to a gene: 7. Germline values: CDR1 MNHEY, CDR2 SVGAGI. For the CDR3, the DNA is TGTGCCAGCAGATTACGGACTAGCGCTTCCTACGAGCAGTACTTC. It yields the protein CASRLRTSASYEQYF.

In DNA form, the CDR3 reads TGTGCCAGTACCGATACTAGTTTTGAGAGGGTGAATGAGCAGTTCTTC. Translating it yields CASTDTSFERVNEQFF. The chain links TRBV19 to TRBJ2-1, with a tentative D call TRBD2 (5 bases). The CDR3 covers 16 residues. The V gene lost 7 bases and the J gene lost 7 bases, with 23 bases spanning the gap. Germline-derived CDR1 and CDR2 are LNHDA and SQIVND (reference sequence).

This clone has more than one count but fewer than ten. The V gene is TRBV29-1, the J gene TRBJ2-5; TRBD2 is a possible D gene (5 bases). This CDR3 contains 12 residues. V lost 6 bases and J lost 9, with 17 bases in between. CDR1 and CDR2 (germline): SQVTM, ANQGSEA. The CDR3 nucleotides read TGCAGCGTAAAACTCGGGATGGCTCCCCAGTACTTC. Encoded protein: CSVKLGMAPQYF.